The 16 T cell receptor beta chains in this list originate from one sample, sequenced in a study of identical twins. TCRdb recomputed calls from the 5' RACE reads with MiXCR, one row per CDR3 protein. The sample comprises around 530,000 distinct CDR3 sequences, 15% of which are singletons, and nearly 0.45% rests with the top ten. This sample also belongs to another study, concerning yellow fever vaccine responses in identical twins.

Sequenced sample: CD4+ T cells sorted from blood. The source is a young woman in good health.

This clonotype came up many times. The chain recombines TRBV4-1 with TRBJ2-1, with TRBD2 matching 15 bases. The CDR3 spans 16 residues. V lost 4 bases and J lost 4; bases outside the gene matches: 2. Per the germline V gene, CDR1 is MGHRA and CDR2 is YSYEKL. CDR3 amino acids: CASSPGLAGGYNEQFF. CDR3 bases: TGCGCCAGCAGCCCGGGACTAGCGGGGGGATACAATGAGCAGTTCTTC.

In its sample, this clonotype was seen a few times. The CDR3 DNA sequence: TGCAGTGCTGCCCCCGCTAGCAAGTACGAGCAGTACTTC. Amino acid sequence: CSAAPASKYEQYF. This sequence joins TRBV20-1 and TRBJ2-7; TRBD2 is a possible D gene (5 bases). Germline values: CDR1 DFQATT, CDR2 SNEGSKA (reference sequence). The CDR3 is made up of 13 amino acids. V was shortened by 5 bases and J by 4 bases, with 15 bases between the two germline ends.

Here the CDR3 DNA reads TGCAGCGTCGGATGGGGCCACGAGCAGTACTTC. Protein: CSVGWGHEQYF. The gene calls are TRBV29-1 and TRBJ2-7; D is perhaps TRBD1 (5 bases). V lost 6 bases and J 5 bases, leaving 11 bases between the germline ends. There are 11 residues in the CDR3. The germline gives CDR1 SQVTM, CDR2 ANQGSEA.

The rearrangement links TRBV12-3 or TRBV12-4 to TRBJ2-7, with TRBD1 as a possible D gene (6 bases). The CDR3 contains 16 residues. V lost 2 bases to trimming and J lost 3 bases, with 17 bases between them. DNA for the CDR3: TGTGCCAGCAGTTTAAGGAAGGGGGTGACTAACTACGAGCAGTACTTC. Encoded protein: CASSLRKGVTNYEQYF.

The chain joins TRBV12-3 or TRBV12-4 to TRBJ2-6; 12 positions agree with TRBD1. The CDR3 has 16 residues. V was pared by 6 bases and J by 4 bases, with 4 bases of the junction left unmatched. CDR3 in amino acids: CASRGTGGYGANVLTF. The CDR3, as DNA: TGTGCCAGCAGGGGGACAGGGGGCTACGGGGCCAACGTCCTGACTTTC.

V and J are TRBV5-1 and TRBJ2-3; 9 bases map to TRBD2. Germline CDR1 and CDR2: SGHRS and YFSETQ. The CDR3 runs to 16 residues. After removal of 4 bases from V and 0 bases from J, the junction contained 6 bases not matched to a gene. CDR3 region: CASSLHSGGSTDTQYF. In nucleotides, the CDR3 is TGCGCCAGCAGCCTCCATAGCGGGGGCAGCACAGATACGCAGTATTTT.

In this sample, this clonotype turned up a few times. The chain links TRBV20-1 to TRBJ2-7, with D tentatively TRBD1 (5 bases). Germline V gene lookup returns CDR1 DFQATT and CDR2 SNEGSKA (reference sequence). CDR3 length: 16 residues. V was trimmed by 2 bases and J by 5 bases, leaving 22 bases between them. The CDR3 DNA sequence: TGCAGTGCTAGATCTGCTGGTTGGGGCGGCGTCGACGAGCAGTACTTC. Residues: CSARSAGWGGVDEQYF.

This clonotype was counted between two and nine times. The V and J genes are TRBV28 and TRBJ1-1, with D perhaps TRBD1 (6 bases). This CDR3 has 11 amino acids. Germline V gene lookup returns CDR1 MDHEN and CDR2 SYDVKM. V gave up 5 bases and J gave up 7 bases, with 8 bases separating them. Here the CDR3 reads CASSRQVEAFF. For the CDR3, the DNA is TGTGCCAGCAGTCGACAGGTTGAAGCTTTCTTT.

This clonotype came up a few times. The J gene is TRBJ1-1, the V gene TRBV29-1; 11 bases are a match to TRBD1. CDR1 and CDR2 (germline): SQVTM, ANQGSEA. The CDR3 sequence is 16 residues long. The V gene end was trimmed by 2 bases and the J gene end by 4 bases; junction bases not matched to a gene: 9. For the CDR3, the DNA is TGCAGCGTTGAAAGGGGGACAGGGGGAAGTCTCACTGAAGCTTTCTTT. Amino acid sequence: CSVERGTGGSLTEAFF.

This sequence joins TRBV2 and TRBJ2-4, with a possible D match to TRBD1 (5 bases). With 7 bases removed from V and 0 bases from J, the gap between germline ends came to 16 bases. The CDR3 contains 16 residues. Germline lookup yields CDR1 SNHLY and CDR2 FYNNEI. DNA for the CDR3: TGTGCCAGCAAGGAGACAGCGACTCTAGCCAAAAACATTCAGTACTTC. Translating gives CASKETATLAKNIQYF.

The V and J genes are TRBV7-9 and TRBJ1-4, with TRBD1 matching over 7 bases. The length of the CDR3 is 14 residues. V dropped 5 bases and J dropped 7; count of bases not matched to a gene: 7. CDR1 and CDR2 (germline): SEHNR, FQNEAQ (reference sequence). CDR3 DNA: TGTGCCAGCAGCCCATCGGGACAGATTGAAAAACTGTTTTTT. Its translation: CASSPSGQIEKLFF.

The V gene is TRBV20-1, the J gene TRBJ2-3, with 11 bases lining up with TRBD2. The CDR3 spans 14 residues. Germline V gene lookup returns CDR1 DFQATT and CDR2 SNEGSKA (reference sequence). V gave up 6 bases and J gave up 3 bases; unmatched junction bases: 5. In nucleotides, the CDR3 is TGCAGTGCAAGACTAGCGGGACAGACAGATACGCAGTATTTT. This translates into CSARLAGQTDTQYF.

This chain connects TRBV14 to TRBJ2-1, with D hard to call. The CDR3 covers 16 residues. CDR1 and CDR2 (germline): SGHDN, FVKESK. Trimming left V 2 bases short and J 0 bases short, with 11 bases between. CDR3 in DNA: TGTGCCAGCAGCCAAAATACTCTAAGCTCCTACAATGAGCAGTTCTTC. Translating it yields CASSQNTLSSYNEQFF.

This clonotype was seen a few times. This chain joins TRBV6-5 and TRBJ2-6; D gene uncertain. Deletions cut 2 bases from V and 2 bases from J, with 7 bases between. This CDR3 is 15 amino acids long. Germline loops: CDR1 MNHEY, CDR2 SVGAGI. The CDR3 sequence is CASSYISPGANVLTF. As DNA, the CDR3 is TGTGCCAGCAGTTACATCAGCCCTGGGGCCAACGTCCTGACTTTC.

This chain uses TRBV7-6 with TRBJ2-1; 10 positions agree with TRBD2. The CDR3 loop spans 16 amino acids. V lost 2 bases to trimming and J lost 5 bases; unmatched junction nucleotides: 6. Germline CDR1 and CDR2: SGHVS and FNYEAQ. This CDR3 is CASSLTSGAGNNEQFF. The CDR3 nucleotides read TGTGCCAGCAGCTTAACTAGCGGGGCCGGGAACAATGAGCAGTTCTTC.

This clonotype has more than one count but fewer than ten. The rearrangement joins TRBV20-1 to TRBJ2-7; 8 bases line up with TRBD2. V shed 2 bases and J 4 bases; nucleotides not matched to a gene: 4. The CDR3 spans 13 residues. The germline gives CDR1 DFQATT, CDR2 SNEGSKA (reference sequence). As DNA, the CDR3 is TGCAGTGCTAGAAGCGGGGGAGGTTACGAGCAGTACGTC. This codes for CSARSGGGYEQYV.